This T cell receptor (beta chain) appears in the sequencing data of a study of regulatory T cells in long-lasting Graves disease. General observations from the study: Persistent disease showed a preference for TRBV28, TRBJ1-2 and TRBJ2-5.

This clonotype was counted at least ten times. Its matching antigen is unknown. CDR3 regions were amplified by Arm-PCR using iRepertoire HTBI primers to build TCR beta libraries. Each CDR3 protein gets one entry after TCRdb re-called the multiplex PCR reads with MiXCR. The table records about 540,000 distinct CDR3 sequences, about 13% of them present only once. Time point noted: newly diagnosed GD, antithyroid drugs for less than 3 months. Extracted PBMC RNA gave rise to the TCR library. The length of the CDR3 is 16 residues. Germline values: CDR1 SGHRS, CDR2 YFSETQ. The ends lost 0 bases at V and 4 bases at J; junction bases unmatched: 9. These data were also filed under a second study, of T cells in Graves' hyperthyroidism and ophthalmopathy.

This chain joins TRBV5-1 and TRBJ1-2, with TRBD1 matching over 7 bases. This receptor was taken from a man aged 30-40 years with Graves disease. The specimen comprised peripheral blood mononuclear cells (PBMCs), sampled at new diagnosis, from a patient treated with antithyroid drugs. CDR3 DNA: TGCGCCAGCAGCTTGGAACTGGGGGGACAGCTCTATGGCTACACCTTC. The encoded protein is CASSLELGGQLYGYTF.